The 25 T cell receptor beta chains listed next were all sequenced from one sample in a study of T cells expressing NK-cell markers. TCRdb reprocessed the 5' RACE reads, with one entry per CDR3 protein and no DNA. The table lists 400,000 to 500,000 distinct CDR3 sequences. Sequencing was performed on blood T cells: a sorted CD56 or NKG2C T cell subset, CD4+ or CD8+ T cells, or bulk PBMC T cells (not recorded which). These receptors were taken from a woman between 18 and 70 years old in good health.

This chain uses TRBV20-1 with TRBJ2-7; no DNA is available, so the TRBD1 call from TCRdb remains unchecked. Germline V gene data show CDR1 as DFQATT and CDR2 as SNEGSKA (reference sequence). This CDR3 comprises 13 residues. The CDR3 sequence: CSASLTGLYEQYF.

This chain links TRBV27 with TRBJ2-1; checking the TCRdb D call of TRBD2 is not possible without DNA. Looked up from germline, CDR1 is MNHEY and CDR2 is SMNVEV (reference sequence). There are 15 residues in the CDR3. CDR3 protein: CASSAAGKLYNEQFF.

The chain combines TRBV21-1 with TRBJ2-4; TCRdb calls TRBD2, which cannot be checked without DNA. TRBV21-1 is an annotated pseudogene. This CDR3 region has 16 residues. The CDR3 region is CASSNLRGYTKNIQYF.

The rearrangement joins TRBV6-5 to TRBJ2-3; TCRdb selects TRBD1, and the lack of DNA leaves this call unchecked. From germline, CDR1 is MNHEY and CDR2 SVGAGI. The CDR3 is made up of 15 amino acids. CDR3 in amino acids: CASSYGQGATDTQYF.

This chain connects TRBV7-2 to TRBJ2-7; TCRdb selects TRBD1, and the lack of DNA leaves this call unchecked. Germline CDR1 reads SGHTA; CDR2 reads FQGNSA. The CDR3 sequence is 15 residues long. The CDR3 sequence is CASSENRVFSYEQYF. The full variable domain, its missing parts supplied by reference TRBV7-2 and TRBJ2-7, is GAGVSQSPSNKVTEKGKDVELRCDPISGHTALYWYRQSLGQGLEFLIYFQGNSAPDKSGLPSDRFSAERTGGSVSTLTIQRTQQEDSAVYLCASSENRVFSYEQYFGPGTRLTVT.

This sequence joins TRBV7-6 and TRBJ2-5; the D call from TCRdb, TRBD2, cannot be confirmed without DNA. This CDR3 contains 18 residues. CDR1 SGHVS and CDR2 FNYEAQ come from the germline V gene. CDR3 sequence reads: CASSLTTLRDSGQETQYF.

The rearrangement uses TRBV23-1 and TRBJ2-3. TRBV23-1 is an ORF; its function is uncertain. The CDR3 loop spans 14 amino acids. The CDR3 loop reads CASSQTQSTDTQYF.

The CDR3 reads CASSLISSGRSSEQYF. The V gene is TRBV13, the J gene TRBJ2-7; TCRdb's D gene call, TRBD2, goes unchecked for lack of DNA. Germline CDR1 reads PRHDT; CDR2 reads FYEKMQ (reference sequence). The CDR3 has 16 amino acids.

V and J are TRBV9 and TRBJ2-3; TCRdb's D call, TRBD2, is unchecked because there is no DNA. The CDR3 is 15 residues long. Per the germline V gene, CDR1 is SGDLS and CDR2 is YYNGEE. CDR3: CASSTGTSGIDTQYF.

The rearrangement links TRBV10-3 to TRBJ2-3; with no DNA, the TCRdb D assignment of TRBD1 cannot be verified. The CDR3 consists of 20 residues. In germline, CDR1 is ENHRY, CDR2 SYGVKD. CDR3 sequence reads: CAISEPMRRREGEYTDTQYF.

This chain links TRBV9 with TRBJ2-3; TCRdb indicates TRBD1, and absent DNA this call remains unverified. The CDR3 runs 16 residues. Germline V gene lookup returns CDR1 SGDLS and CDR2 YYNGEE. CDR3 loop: CASSPKPPERVDTQYF.

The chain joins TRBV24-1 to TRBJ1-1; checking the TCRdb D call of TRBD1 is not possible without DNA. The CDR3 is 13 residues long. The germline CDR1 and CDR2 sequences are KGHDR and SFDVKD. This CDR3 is CATEDGGSPEAFF.

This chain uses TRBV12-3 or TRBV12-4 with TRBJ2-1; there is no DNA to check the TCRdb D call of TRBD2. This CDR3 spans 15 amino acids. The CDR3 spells CASTYRASGNNEQFF.

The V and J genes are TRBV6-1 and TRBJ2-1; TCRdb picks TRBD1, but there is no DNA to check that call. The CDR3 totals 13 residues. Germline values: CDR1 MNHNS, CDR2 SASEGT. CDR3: CASRPVGDWVWFF.

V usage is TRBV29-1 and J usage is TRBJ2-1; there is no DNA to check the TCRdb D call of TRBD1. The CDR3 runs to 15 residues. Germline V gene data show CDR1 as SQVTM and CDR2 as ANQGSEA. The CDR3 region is CSARGHLLSYNEQFF.

CDR3: CASSQETLSGGSSQTQYF. The J gene is TRBJ2-5, the V gene TRBV4-2; TCRdb's D call of TRBD2 is untestable without DNA. The CDR3 sequence is 18 residues long. CDR1 and CDR2 (germline): LGHNA, YNFKEQ.

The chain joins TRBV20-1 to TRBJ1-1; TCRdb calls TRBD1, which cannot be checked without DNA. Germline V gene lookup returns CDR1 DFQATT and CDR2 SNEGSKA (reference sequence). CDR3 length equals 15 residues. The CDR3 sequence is CSARDSGEWNTEAFF.

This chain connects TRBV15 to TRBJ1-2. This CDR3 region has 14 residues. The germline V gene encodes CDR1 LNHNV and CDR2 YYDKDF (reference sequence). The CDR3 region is CATSRQGGNYGYTF.

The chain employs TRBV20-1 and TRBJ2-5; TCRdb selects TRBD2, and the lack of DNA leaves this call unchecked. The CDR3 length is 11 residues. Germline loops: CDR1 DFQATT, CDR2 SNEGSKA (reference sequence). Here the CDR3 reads CSAPLGETQYF.

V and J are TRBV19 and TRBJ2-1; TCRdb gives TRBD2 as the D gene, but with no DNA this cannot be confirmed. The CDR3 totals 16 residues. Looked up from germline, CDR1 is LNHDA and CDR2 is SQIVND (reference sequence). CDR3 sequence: CASSSFERSLGNEQFF.

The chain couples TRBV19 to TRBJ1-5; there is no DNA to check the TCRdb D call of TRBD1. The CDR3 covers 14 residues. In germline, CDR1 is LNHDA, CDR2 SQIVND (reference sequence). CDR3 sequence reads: CASSNDRGNQPQHF.

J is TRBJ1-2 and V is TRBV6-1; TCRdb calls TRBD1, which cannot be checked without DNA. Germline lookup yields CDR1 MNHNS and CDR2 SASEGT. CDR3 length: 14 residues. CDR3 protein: CASRSTGTLYGYTF.

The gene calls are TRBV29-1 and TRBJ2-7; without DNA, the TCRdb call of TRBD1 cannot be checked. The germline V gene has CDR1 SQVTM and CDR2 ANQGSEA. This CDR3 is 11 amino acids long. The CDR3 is CSVGQAYEQYF.

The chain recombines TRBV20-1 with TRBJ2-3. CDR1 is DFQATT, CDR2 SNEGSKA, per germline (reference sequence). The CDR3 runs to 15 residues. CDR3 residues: CSARVQTLSTDTQYF.

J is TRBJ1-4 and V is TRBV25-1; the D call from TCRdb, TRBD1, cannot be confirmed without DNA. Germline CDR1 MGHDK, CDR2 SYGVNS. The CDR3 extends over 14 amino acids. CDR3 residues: CASSEDRRNEKLFF.